Listed here are 29 T cell receptor beta chains from one sample, sequenced in a study of shared clonotypes between healthy human individuals. Profiled with immunoSEQ multiplex PCR; TCRdb holds only in-frame clones, not every one. This table has about 2.4 million clones, 90% to 95% appearing once. Sequenced material: naive CD4+ T cells from PBMCs. Subset meaning: CD45RA+ positively selected. The source is a man aged 18 to 30 in good health. Some clones in this sample may be carry-over from other donors' samples.

This clone has more than one count but fewer than ten. This CDR3 is also generated by other DNA sequences in the sample. The CDR3 DNA sequence: TGCAGTGCTCGGGGGAACACTGAAGCTTTCTTT. Translating it yields CSARGNTEAFF. V is TRBV20-1 and J is TRBJ1-1, with D uncertain. Trimming removed 5 bases from V and 1 base from J, with 5 bases in between. The CDR3 is 11 residues long. Germline V gives CDR1 DFQATT, CDR2 SNEGSKA (reference sequence).

The genes are TRBV5-1 and TRBJ2-5, with D possibly being TRBD1 (6 bases). This CDR3 has 15 amino acids. Germline CDR1 is SGHRS and CDR2 is YFSETQ. V shed 4 bases and J shed 5 bases, with 18 bases lying between them. CDR3 nucleotides: TGCGCCAGCAGCCACCGCGGACAGAGGAGCGAGACCCAGTACTTC. Its protein product is CASSHRGQRSETQYF. Looking up the rest from reference TRBV5-1 and TRBJ2-5 gives the full variable domain: KAGVTQTPRYLIKTRGQQVTLSCSPISGHRSVSWYQQTPGQGLQFLFEYFSETQRNKGNFPGRFSGRQFSNSRSEMNVSTLELGDSALYLCASSHRGQRSETQYFGPGTRLLVL.

This chain links TRBV5-1 with TRBJ2-7, with D possibly TRBD2 on 6 matching bases. This CDR3 region has 14 residues. Germline V gene lookup returns CDR1 SGHRS and CDR2 YFSETQ. The V end lost 3 bases, the J end lost 2 bases, and 12 bases lay between the germline ends. The CDR3 here is CASSSSGEAYEQYF. As DNA, the CDR3 is TGCGCCAGCAGCTCTTCTGGGGAGGCCTACGAGCAGTACTTC. Complete variable domain (other parts from reference TRBV5-1 and TRBJ2-7): KAGVTQTPRYLIKTRGQQVTLSCSPISGHRSVSWYQQTPGQGLQFLFEYFSETQRNKGNFPGRFSGRQFSNSRSEMNVSTLELGDSALYLCASSSSGEAYEQYFGPGTRLTVT.

The chain combines TRBV28 with TRBJ2-7, with TRBD1 matching 8 bases. Germline assignment: CDR1 MDHEN and CDR2 SYDVKM. Trimming cost V 5 bases and J 0 bases; bases outside gene matches: 6. The CDR3 is made up of 15 amino acids. CDR3 nucleotides: TGTGCCAGCAGTGGGGGACAGGTTTACTCCTACGAGCAGTACTTC. Its protein is CASSGGQVYSYEQYF.

The chain carries TRBV5-1 and TRBJ2-2, with 10 nucleotides matching TRBD1. CDR1 SGHRS and CDR2 YFSETQ come from the germline V gene. V gave up 2 bases and J gave up 6 bases; unmatched junction bases: 7. The CDR3 length is 16 residues. CDR3 DNA: TGCGCCAGCAGCTTCCGGGACAGGGGAACGGCCGGGGAGCTGTTTTTT. Protein: CASSFRDRGTAGELFF.

The V and J genes are TRBV2 and TRBJ2-7, with D tentatively TRBD2 (7 bases). Per germline, CDR1 SNHLY and CDR2 FYNNEI. Deletions cut 6 bases from V and 5 bases from J, with 17 bases between. The CDR3 is 14 residues long. The DNA for the CDR3 is TGTGCCAGCAGCCCCCTAGGGGGGGGCCACGAGCAGTACTTC. It codes for CASSPLGGGHEQYF.

This clone has only one observation. V usage is TRBV2 and J usage is TRBJ2-2; D call uncertain. The CDR3 is 15 residues long. Germline-derived CDR1 and CDR2 are SNHLY and FYNNEI. V was trimmed by 8 bases and J by 0 bases, leaving 13 bases between them. As DNA, the CDR3 is TGTGCCAGCGGCGACCATCCTTCGAACACCGGGGAGCTGTTTTTT. It translates to CASGDHPSNTGELFF.

The rearrangement joins TRBV25-1 to TRBJ2-1, with 7 bases fitting TRBD1. Germline lookup yields CDR1 MGHDK and CDR2 SYGVNS. The CDR3 consists of 13 residues. V lost 8 bases to trimming and J lost 6 bases; unmatched junction nucleotides: 7. The CDR3 spells CASVGDSPNEQFF. In DNA form, the CDR3 reads TGTGCCAGCGTGGGGGACAGCCCCAATGAGCAGTTCTTC.

The chain uses TRBV19 and TRBJ2-2, with TRBD1 as a possible D gene (5 bases). The CDR3 is 15 amino acids. Germline V gene lookup returns CDR1 LNHDA and CDR2 SQIVND (reference sequence). Deletions cut 4 bases from V and 1 base from J, with 10 bases between. CDR3 coding DNA: TGTGCCAGTAGTAAGGGGTTCCAGAACACCGGGGAGCTGTTTTTT. As protein: CASSKGFQNTGELFF.

This sequence joins TRBV6-5 and TRBJ1-1; unclear D gene. Germline V gene lookup returns CDR1 MNHEY and CDR2 SVGAGI. The CDR3 contains 14 residues. Trimming took 2 bases from V and 1 from J, leaving 8 bases between them. The CDR3 DNA reads TGTGCCAGCAGTTACCAACAAGGGAACACTGAAGCTTTCTTT. Protein: CASSYQQGNTEAFF.

The rearrangement joins TRBV10-3 to TRBJ2-1; unclear D gene. In germline, CDR1 is ENHRY, CDR2 SYGVKD. V was shortened by 6 bases and J by 0 bases, with 12 bases between the two germline ends. The CDR3 extends over 15 amino acids. For the CDR3, the DNA is TGTGCCATCAGGCCTCGTGAGTCCTCCTACAATGAGCAGTTCTTC. It yields the protein CAIRPRESSYNEQFF.

This clone was seen a few times. The chain couples TRBV7-2 to TRBJ1-1, with no clear D. CDR1 SGHTA and CDR2 FQGNSA come from the germline V gene. Trimming took 3 bases from V and 8 from J, leaving 16 bases between them. The CDR3 runs 14 residues. CDR3 in DNA: TGTGCCAGCAGCTTGCTTCGGAGGCCGTCGGAAGCTTTCTTT. It specifies CASSLLRRPSEAFF.

The chain has TRBV19 and TRBJ2-2; D uncertain. The CDR3 spans 14 residues. V was shortened by 1 base and J by 8 bases, with 11 bases between the two germline ends. Germline values: CDR1 LNHDA, CDR2 SQIVND (reference sequence). The CDR3 protein is CASSIVGPRGELFF. CDR3 coding DNA: TGTGCCAGTAGTATAGTAGGCCCTCGGGGGGAGCTGTTTTTT.

This chain uses TRBV28 with TRBJ1-2, with 8 bases matching TRBD1. This CDR3 is built from 14 residues. V was clipped by 4 bases and J by 3 bases; unmatched bases: 4. The germline V gene encodes CDR1 MDHEN and CDR2 SYDVKM. CDR3 loop: CASSSRQGYYGYTF. CDR3 nucleotide sequence: TGTGCCAGCAGTTCGCGACAGGGGTACTATGGCTACACCTTC.

Only one count was recorded for this clone. Other nucleotide sequences from this sample produce the same CDR3. J is TRBJ2-5 and V is TRBV5-1; unclear D gene. The germline V and J ends were trimmed by 0 bases and 5 bases, with 11 bases remaining between them. Germline V gene lookup returns CDR1 SGHRS and CDR2 YFSETQ. The CDR3 loop spans 14 amino acids. CDR3 nucleotides: TGCGCCAGCAGCTTGGATCGGGTTGGCGAGACCCAGTACTTC. Translation gives CASSLDRVGETQYF.

A word on this clone: In the same sample, other DNA sequences code for this CDR3. The CDR3 DNA reads as TGTGCCAGCAGTTCCCCGGGAGGGCCGTACGAGCAGTACTTC. Translated, it gives CASSSPGGPYEQYF. The chain has TRBV28 and TRBJ2-7, with 8 bases lining up with TRBD2. CDR3 length equals 14 residues. Per germline, CDR1 MDHEN and CDR2 SYDVKM. The trim removed 4 bases at V and 4 bases at J, leaving 6 bases unmatched.

The chain uses TRBV5-1 and TRBJ2-5, with 7 bases fitting TRBD1. Unmatched junction bases numbered 3, after V lost 4 bases and J lost 3 bases. The CDR3 has 13 residues. Germline lookup yields CDR1 SGHRS and CDR2 YFSETQ. The CDR3 loop is CASSKGQKETQYF. For the CDR3, the DNA is TGCGCCAGCAGCAAGGGACAGAAAGAGACCCAGTACTTC.

This sequence joins TRBV7-3 and TRBJ2-1; D uncertain. V lost 2 bases and J lost 3, with 8 bases in between. Germline V gives CDR1 SGHTA, CDR2 FQGTGA. This CDR3 comprises 14 residues. In DNA, the CDR3 is TGTGCCAGCAGCTTAGATGGGTACTACAATGAGCAGTTCTTC. This sequence encodes CASSLDGYYNEQFF.

The chain is built from TRBV7-3 and TRBJ2-1, with D uncertain. The CDR3 runs 14 residues. Germline values: CDR1 SGHTA, CDR2 FQGTGA. V was pared by 5 bases and J by 1 base, with 9 bases between. For the CDR3, the DNA is TGTGCCAGCAGCGTGACACCGTCCTACAATGAGCAGTTCTTC. This gives the protein CASSVTPSYNEQFF.

The V gene is TRBV28, the J gene TRBJ1-5; TRBD1 agrees at 7 bases. Unmatched junction bases numbered 11, after V lost 3 bases and J lost 9 bases. This CDR3 spans 15 amino acids. CDR1 is MDHEN and CDR2 is SYDVKM in the germline V gene. This CDR3 reads CASSFPGQLRGPQHF. The DNA of the CDR3 is TGTGCCAGCAGTTTCCCGGGACAGCTTCGGGGGCCCCAGCATTTT.

This clone has just one count. This chain uses TRBV6-1 with TRBJ2-5; 11 positions agree with TRBD1. The V gene end was trimmed by 7 bases and the J gene end by 5 bases; junction bases not matched to a gene: 3. CDR1 is MNHNS and CDR2 is SASEGT in the germline V gene. The CDR3 extends over 13 amino acids. In DNA form, the CDR3 reads TGTGCCAGCACGGGACAGGGGGTGGAGACCCAGTACTTC. This encodes CASTGQGVETQYF.

The chain uses TRBV5-1 and TRBJ1-2; 7 bases map to TRBD1. Trimming took 3 bases from V and 8 from J; bases not matched to a gene: 7. CDR1 SGHRS and CDR2 YFSETQ come from the germline V gene. This CDR3 contains 13 residues. The chain's CDR3 is CASSSGQAPGYTF. The CDR3, as DNA: TGCGCCAGCAGCTCCGGACAGGCCCCAGGCTACACCTTC.

This chain joins TRBV2 and TRBJ2-5, with no clear D. CDR1 is SNHLY and CDR2 is FYNNEI in the germline V gene. CDR3 size: 14 residues. The V end lost 6 bases, the J end lost 2 bases, and 13 bases lay between the germline ends. CDR3 sequence (DNA): TGTGCCAGCAGCTCCGACCGGTGGCAAGAGACCCAGTACTTC. Its protein product is CASSSDRWQETQYF. The whole variable domain, remainder taken from reference TRBV2 and TRBJ2-5, is EPEVTQTPSHQVTQMGQEVILRCVPISNHLYFYWYRQILGQKVEFLVSFYNNEISEKSEIFDDQFSVERPDGSNFTLKIRSTKLEDSAMYFCASSSDRWQETQYFGPGTRLLVL.

This chain joins TRBV5-1 and TRBJ2-2; 7 nucleotides match TRBD2. This CDR3 is built from 17 residues. J gave up 1 base and V 4 bases, and 10 bases lay outside the gene matches. CDR1 and CDR2 from the germline V gene are SGHRS and YFSETQ. The CDR3 is CASSPAAGTKNTGELFF. The CDR3 bases are TGCGCCAGCAGCCCGGCTGCCGGGACTAAGAACACCGGGGAGCTGTTTTTT.

V gene TRBV7-9 combines with J gene TRBJ2-1; maybe TRBD1 (5 bases). CDR1 and CDR2 from the germline V gene are SEHNR and FQNEAQ (reference sequence). The CDR3 contains 17 residues. V lost 5 bases to trimming and J lost 7 bases, with 24 bases between them. The CDR3 reads CASSPLARYTGLNEQFF. CDR3 DNA sequence: TGTGCCAGCAGCCCCCTCGCTAGGTATACAGGCCTGAATGAGCAGTTCTTC.

This sequence joins TRBV19 and TRBJ2-3, with 13 bases matching TRBD2. The CDR3 runs 15 residues. Germline V gene data show CDR1 as LNHDA and CDR2 as SQIVND (reference sequence). Losses at the gene ends were 7 bases for V and 3 bases for J; bases not matched to a gene: 4. This chain's CDR3 is CASTQGLAGTDTQYF. Written as DNA, the CDR3 is TGTGCCAGTACCCAGGGACTAGCGGGAACAGATACGCAGTATTTT.

The chain couples TRBV4-2 to TRBJ2-2; 9 bases fit TRBD2. The CDR3 length is 16 residues. Germline CDR1 LGHNA, CDR2 YNFKEQ. J lost 6 bases, V lost 4 bases, and 9 bases had no gene match. Written as DNA, the CDR3 is TGTGCCAGCAGCCCGAGGACTAGCGCCATCTCCGGGGAGCTGTTTTTT. Translated: CASSPRTSAISGELFF.

V is TRBV5-1 and J is TRBJ2-5; tentatively, D is TRBD2 (6 bases). Germline values: CDR1 SGHRS, CDR2 YFSETQ. The CDR3 length is 14 residues. Trimming removed 4 bases from V and 5 bases from J, with 15 bases in between. CDR3 coding DNA: TGCGCCAGCAGCCTCGTGGAGGGCTCGGAGACCCAGTACTTC. Its protein product is CASSLVEGSETQYF. The whole variable domain, remainder taken from reference TRBV5-1 and TRBJ2-5, is KAGVTQTPRYLIKTRGQQVTLSCSPISGHRSVSWYQQTPGQGLQFLFEYFSETQRNKGNFPGRFSGRQFSNSRSEMNVSTLELGDSALYLCASSLVEGSETQYFGPGTRLLVL.

The rearrangement links TRBV28 to TRBJ2-7; 11 bases align to TRBD2. Germline values: CDR1 MDHEN, CDR2 SYDVKM. Trimming took 10 bases from V and 4 from J; bases not matched to a gene: 6. The CDR3 totals 13 residues. CDR3 coding DNA: TGTGCCATCCGGGGACTAGCGGCATACGAGCAGTACTTC. Protein: CAIRGLAAYEQYF.